Listed below are T cell receptor beta chains from one sample, sequenced in a study of early T cells in non-severe SARS-CoV-2 infection. TCRdb re-called the 5' RACE reads with MiXCR, one entry per CDR3 protein. Found here are tens of thousands of distinct CDR3 sequences, roughly 5% of them singletons; the top ten hold 6% to 7%. Here the sequenced sample was whole blood, taken at baseline. The receptor source for this set is an adult who was a healthcare worker with PCR-confirmed SARS-CoV-2 infection or an uninfected control (not recorded which). Both conserved end residues are part of each CDR3. D genes are given only for firm matches. The size field is filled for only some rows; it gives once, few, many or a size class.

>NA|TRBV3-1|TRBJ1-6|NA
TGTGCCAGCAGTCAATCCAGGGGAAATTCACCCCTCCACTTT
CASSQSRGNSPLHF
>many|TRBV5-8|TRBJ2-1|TRBD2
TGTGCCAGCAACCCCGGATGGGCGGGAGGGCCGTATAATGAGCAGTTCTTC
CASNPGWAGGPYNEQFF
>many|TRBV20-1|TRBJ2-3|NA
TGCAGTTGGGGGACCCCCGGGTCCACAGATACGCAGTATTTT
CSWGTPGSTDTQYF
>medium-sized|TRBV7-2|TRBJ1-5|TRBD1
TGTGCCAGCAGCTCCAGGACAGGGGATCAGCCCCAGCATTTT
CASSSRTGDQPQHF
>many|TRBV5-1|TRBJ2-5|TRBD2
TGCGCCAGCAGCCGGGGGGACGGTCTGGAGGAGACCCAGTACTTC
CASSRGDGLEETQYF
>NA|TRBV24-1|TRBJ2-1|TRBD2
TGTGCCACCAGTCACCCGGGACTAGCGAGCGATGAGCAGTTCTTC
CATSHPGLASDEQFF
>many|TRBV21-1|TRBJ2-3|NA
TGTGCCAGCAGCAAAGGGGGGGGCCCAAGCACAGATACGCAGTATTTT
CASSKGGGPSTDTQYF
>many|TRBV6-6|TRBJ2-1|NA
TGTGCCAGCACCGACGGAGGCACCGGTAACAATGAGCAGTTCTTC
CASTDGGTGNNEQFF
>many|TRBV4-3|TRBJ2-1|TRBD2
TGCGCCAGCAGCCAAACTAGCGGGAGGGCCAATGAGCAGTTCTTC
CASSQTSGRANEQFF
>many|TRBV10-1|TRBJ2-5|TRBD2
TGCGCCAGCAGTCCGGGGTACCTAGCGGACTCCAGTGAGACCCAGTACTTC
CASSPGYLADSSETQYF